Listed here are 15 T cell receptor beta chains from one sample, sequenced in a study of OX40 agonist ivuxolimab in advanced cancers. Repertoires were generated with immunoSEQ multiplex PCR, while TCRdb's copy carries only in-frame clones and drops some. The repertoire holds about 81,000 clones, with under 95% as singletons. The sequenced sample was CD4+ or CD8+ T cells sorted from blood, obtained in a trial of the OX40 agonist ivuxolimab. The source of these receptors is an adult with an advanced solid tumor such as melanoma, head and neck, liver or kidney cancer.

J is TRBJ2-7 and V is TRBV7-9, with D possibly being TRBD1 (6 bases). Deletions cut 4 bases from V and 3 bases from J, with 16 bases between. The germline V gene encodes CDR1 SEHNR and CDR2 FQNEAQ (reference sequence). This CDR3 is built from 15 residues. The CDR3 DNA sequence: TGTGCCAGCAGCTCAGCATGGGGGCCATACTACGAGCAGTACTTC. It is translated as CASSSAWGPYYEQYF.

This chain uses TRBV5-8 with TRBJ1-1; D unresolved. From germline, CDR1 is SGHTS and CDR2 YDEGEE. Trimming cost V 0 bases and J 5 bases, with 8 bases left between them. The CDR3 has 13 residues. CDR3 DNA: TGTGCCAGCAGCTTGGATTCTGGGACTGAAGCTTTCTTT. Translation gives CASSLDSGTEAFF.

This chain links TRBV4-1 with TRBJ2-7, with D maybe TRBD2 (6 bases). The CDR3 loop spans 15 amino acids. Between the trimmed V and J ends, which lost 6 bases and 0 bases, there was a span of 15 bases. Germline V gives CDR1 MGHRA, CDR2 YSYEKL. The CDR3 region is CASSISGGSSYEQYF. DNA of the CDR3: TGCGCCAGCAGTATTAGCGGAGGGAGCTCCTACGAGCAGTACTTC.

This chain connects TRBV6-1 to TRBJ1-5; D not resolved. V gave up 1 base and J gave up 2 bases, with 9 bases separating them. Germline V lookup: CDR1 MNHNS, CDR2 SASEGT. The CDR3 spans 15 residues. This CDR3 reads CASSEVPKGNQPQHF. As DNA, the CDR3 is TGTGCCAGCAGTGAAGTGCCAAAGGGCAATCAGCCCCAGCATTTT.

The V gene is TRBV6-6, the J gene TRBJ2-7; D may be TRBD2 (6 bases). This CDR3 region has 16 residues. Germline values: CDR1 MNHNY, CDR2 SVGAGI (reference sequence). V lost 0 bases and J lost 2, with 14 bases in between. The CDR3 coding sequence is TGTGCCAGCAGTTACTCCCCAAATGGCGGGACCTACGAGCAGTACTTC. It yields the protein CASSYSPNGGTYEQYF.

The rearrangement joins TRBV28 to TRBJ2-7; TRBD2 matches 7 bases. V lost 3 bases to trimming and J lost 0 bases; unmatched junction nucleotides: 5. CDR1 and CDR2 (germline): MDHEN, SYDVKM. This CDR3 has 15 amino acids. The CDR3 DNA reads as TGTGCCAGCAGTTTCCGGGGACTATACTCCTACGAGCAGTACTTC. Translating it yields CASSFRGLYSYEQYF. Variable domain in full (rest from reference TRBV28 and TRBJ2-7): DVKVTQSSRYLVKRTGEKVFLECVQDMDHENMFWYRQDPGLGLRLIYFSYDVKMKEKGDIPEGYSVSREKKERFSLILESASTNQTSMYLCASSFRGLYSYEQYFGPGTRLTVT.

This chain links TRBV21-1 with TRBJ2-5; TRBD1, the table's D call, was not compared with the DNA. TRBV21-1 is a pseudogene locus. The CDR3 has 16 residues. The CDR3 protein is CASSTGTGGAKETQYF. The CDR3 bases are TGTGCCAGCAGCACAGGGACAGGGGGCGCAAAAGAGACCCAGTACTTC.

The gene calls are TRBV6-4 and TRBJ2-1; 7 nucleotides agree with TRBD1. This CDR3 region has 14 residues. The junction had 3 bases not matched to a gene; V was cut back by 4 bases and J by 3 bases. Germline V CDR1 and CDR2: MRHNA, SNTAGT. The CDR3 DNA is TGTGCCAGCAGTGCGAGACAGGGCTACAATGAGCAGTTCTTC. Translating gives CASSARQGYNEQFF.

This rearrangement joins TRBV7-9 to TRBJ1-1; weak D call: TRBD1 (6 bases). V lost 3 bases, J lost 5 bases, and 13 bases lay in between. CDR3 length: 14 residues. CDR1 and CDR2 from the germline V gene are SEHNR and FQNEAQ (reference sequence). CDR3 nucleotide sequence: TGTGCCAGCAGCTTGAGGGGGGGCTGGACTGAAGCTTTCTTT. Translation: CASSLRGGWTEAFF.

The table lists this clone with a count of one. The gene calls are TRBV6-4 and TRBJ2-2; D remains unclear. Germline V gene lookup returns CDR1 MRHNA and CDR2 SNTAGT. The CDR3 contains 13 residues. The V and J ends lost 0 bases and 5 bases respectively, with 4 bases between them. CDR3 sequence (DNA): TGTGCCAGCAGTGACTCTGAGACCGGGGAGCTGTTTTTT. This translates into CASSDSETGELFF.

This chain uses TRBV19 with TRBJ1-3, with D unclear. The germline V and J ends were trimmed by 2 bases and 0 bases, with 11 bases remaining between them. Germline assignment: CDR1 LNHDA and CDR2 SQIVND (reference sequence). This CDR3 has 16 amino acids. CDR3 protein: CASSIRAEFSGNTIYF. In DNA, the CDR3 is TGTGCCAGTAGTATACGTGCGGAATTCTCTGGAAACACCATATATTTT.

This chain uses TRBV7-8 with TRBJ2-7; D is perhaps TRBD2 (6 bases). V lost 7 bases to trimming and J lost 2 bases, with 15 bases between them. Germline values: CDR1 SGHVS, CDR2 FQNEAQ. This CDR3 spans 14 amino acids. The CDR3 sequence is CASTTGDRTYEQYF. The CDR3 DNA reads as TGTGCCAGCACCACGGGGGACCGAACCTACGAGCAGTACTTC. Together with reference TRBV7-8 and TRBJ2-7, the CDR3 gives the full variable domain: GAGVSQSPRYKVAKRGQDVALRCDPISGHVSLFWYQQALGQGPEFLTYFQNEAQLDKSGLPSDRFFAERPEGSVSTLKIQRTQQEDSAVYLCASTTGDRTYEQYFGPGTRLTVT.

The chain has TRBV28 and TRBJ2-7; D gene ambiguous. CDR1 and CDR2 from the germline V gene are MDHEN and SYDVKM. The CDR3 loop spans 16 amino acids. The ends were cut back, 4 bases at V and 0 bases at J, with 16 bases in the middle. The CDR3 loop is CASSSHRVPFSYEQYF. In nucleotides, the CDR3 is TGTGCCAGCAGTTCCCACCGGGTCCCCTTCTCCTACGAGCAGTACTTC.

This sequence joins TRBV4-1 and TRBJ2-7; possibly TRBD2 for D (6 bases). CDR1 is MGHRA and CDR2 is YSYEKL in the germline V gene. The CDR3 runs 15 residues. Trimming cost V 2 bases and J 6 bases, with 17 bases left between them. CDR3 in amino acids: CASSQLGGWRGEQYF. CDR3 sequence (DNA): TGCGCCAGCAGCCAATTGGGGGGTTGGCGGGGCGAGCAGTACTTC.

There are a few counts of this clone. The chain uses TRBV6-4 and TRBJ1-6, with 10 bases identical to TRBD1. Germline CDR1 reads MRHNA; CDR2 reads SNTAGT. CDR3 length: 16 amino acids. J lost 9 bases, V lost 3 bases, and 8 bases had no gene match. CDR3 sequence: CASSDTGGQGSSPLHF. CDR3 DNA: TGTGCCAGCAGTGATACGGGGGGACAGGGGAGTTCACCCCTCCACTTT.